This TCR beta chain was retrieved from a study of naive and memory T cell subsets. This clonotype has ten or more counts. An oligonucleotide containing a UMI was ligated to the 3' end of TCR cDNA. Ligated cDNA underwent four rounds of PCR with nested alpha and beta constant region primers and SP2. MiXCR was run by TCRdb on the 5' RACE reads, yielding one entry per CDR3 protein. The profile covers around 48,000 distinct CDR3 sequences, with approximately 4.5% appearing a single time and roughly 0.8% taken by the ten largest. Per the germline V gene, CDR1 is SQVTM and CDR2 is ANQGSEA. The CDR3 has 13 amino acids. With V trimmed by 4 bases and J by 5 bases, 5 bases remained unmatched.

The chain employs TRBV29-1 and TRBJ1-1; 9 nucleotides match TRBD1. This sequence was found in a female donor in good health. CDR3 amino acids: CSVGDRGRTEAFF. DNA for the CDR3: TGCAGCGTTGGAGACAGGGGGAGAACTGAAGCTTTCTTT.